The source of this TCR beta chain is a study of identifying expanded T cells in peripheral blood. Overall study results and limits: Differentially abundant clones: roughly 1.2 between replicates, about 15 at approximately two weeks, 19 to 20 at four. Across healthy donors, higher total template counts meant significantly greater roughly 2-week count variance.

Per the germline V gene, CDR1 is MNHEY and CDR2 is SVGAGI. V lost 4 bases, J lost 5 bases, and 2 bases stayed unmatched. The CDR3 is made up of 14 amino acids. On this clone: As yet, its antigen is unknown.

Clones were read by immunoSEQ multiplex PCR, and TCRdb kept only the in-frame ones, dropping some. This repertoire shows 100,000 or so clones, 87% found once; its top ten account for about a sixth. During the collection period, no donor immune events like infections were recorded. Sequencing was done on a sample of blood. This chain links TRBV6-5 with TRBJ2-7; TRBD2 matches at 13 bases. This clonotype was obtained from a person between 18 and 70 years old in good health. The CDR3 DNA is TGTGCCAGCAGTTTCGGGACTAGCGGGGACGAGCAGTACTTC. It specifies CASSFGTSGDEQYF.